The 28 T cell receptor beta chains below come from one sample, sequenced in a study of regulatory T cells in long-lasting Graves disease. Time point meaning: newly diagnosed GD, antithyroid drugs for less than 3 months. Construction of the TCR library relied on RNA isolated from PBMCs. Through Arm-PCR of CDR3 regions and iRepertoire HTBI primers, TCR beta libraries were built. TCRdb ran MiXCR on the multiplex PCR reads and lists one entry per CDR3 protein. The data contain some 230,000 distinct CDR3 sequences, around 16% of them singletons. The specimen comprised peripheral blood mononuclear cells (PBMCs), sampled at new diagnosis, from a patient treated with antithyroid drugs. Source of these receptors: a female donor with Graves disease.

The chain is built from TRBV4-1 and TRBJ2-2; TRBD1 might be the D (5 bases). This CDR3 contains 16 residues. Germline CDR1 and CDR2: MGHRA and YSYEKL. Trimming removed 1 base from V and 3 bases from J, with 12 bases in between. The CDR3 DNA sequence: TGCGCCAGCAGCCAAGCCGCAGGGTTAGACACCGGGGAGCTGTTTTTT. As protein: CASSQAAGLDTGELFF.

At least ten counts were recorded for this clonotype. CDR3 protein: CASSMEAGHSNQPQHF. Written as DNA, the CDR3 is TGTGCCAGTAGTATGGAGGCAGGGCATAGCAATCAGCCCCAGCATTTT. V usage is TRBV19 and J usage is TRBJ1-5, with a weak D call TRBD1 (5 bases). The CDR3 covers 16 residues. V was shortened by 3 bases and J by 0 bases, with 12 bases between the two germline ends. Germline CDR1 LNHDA, CDR2 SQIVND (reference sequence). The full variable domain, completed using reference TRBV19 and TRBJ1-5, is DGGITQSPKYLFRKEGQNVTLSCEQNLNHDAMYWYRQDPGQGLRLIYYSQIVNDFQKGDIAEGYSVSREKKESFPLTVTSAQKNPTAFYLCASSMEAGHSNQPQHFGDGTRLSIL.

This clonotype came up many times. The rearrangement uses TRBV3-1 and TRBJ2-1; the D is unclear. This CDR3 spans 12 amino acids. The V gene's germline CDR1 is LGHDT and CDR2 YNNKEL (reference sequence). V lost 2 bases to trimming and J lost 8 bases, with 7 bases between them. CDR3 sequence (DNA): TGTGCCAGCAGCCAAATTTTCTATGAGCAGTTCTTC. Its protein product is CASSQIFYEQFF.

This clonotype was counted ten times or more. This chain joins TRBV6-1 and TRBJ1-1, with 8 bases lining up with TRBD1. The CDR3 is made up of 14 amino acids. Germline V CDR1 and CDR2: MNHNS, SASEGT. V trimming: 0 bases; J trimming: 9 bases; junction bases outside the gene matches: 6. CDR3 residues: CASSEALQGAQAFF. The DNA for the CDR3 is TGTGCCAGCAGTGAAGCTCTCCAGGGGGCACAAGCTTTCTTT.

The CDR3 reads CSASFALIGTSFNEQFF. CDR3 sequence (DNA): TGCAGTGCTAGTTTTGCCCTGATTGGGACTAGCTTCAATGAGCAGTTCTTC. V gene TRBV20-1 combines with J gene TRBJ2-1; 9 bases are shared with TRBD2. J gave up 6 bases and V 3 bases, and 15 bases lay outside the gene matches. Germline V lookup: CDR1 DFQATT, CDR2 SNEGSKA (reference sequence). The CDR3 length is 17 residues.

Many counts were recorded for this clonotype. This rearrangement joins TRBV27 to TRBJ1-2, with 12 positions matching TRBD1. Germline V gene sequence: CDR1 MNHEY, CDR2 SMNVEV (reference sequence). The CDR3 runs 15 residues. The V gene end was trimmed by 7 bases and the J gene end by 9 bases; junction bases not matched to a gene: 12. Written as DNA, the CDR3 is TGTGCCAGCACCTCCGCCGGGACAGGGGGCAGGAGCTACACCTTC. Translation gives CASTSAGTGGRSYTF.

This clonotype occurred many times. The chain carries TRBV11-2 and TRBJ2-7, with D unresolved. The V gene's germline CDR1 is SGHAT and CDR2 FQNNGV. Trimming pared 2 bases from V and 4 bases from J, leaving 9 bases between. This CDR3 spans 13 amino acids. CDR3 nucleotide sequence: TGTGCCAGCAGCTTAAGTACGACGTACGAGCAGTACTTC. It yields the protein CASSLSTTYEQYF.

This clonotype was observed at least ten times. The chain employs TRBV18 and TRBJ2-1; D is possibly TRBD1 (5 bases). Trimming removed 1 base at V and 3 bases at J, with 10 bases between. The CDR3 has 15 amino acids. Germline assignment: CDR1 KGHSH and CDR2 LQKENI. The CDR3 is CASSPLSGNYNEQFF. In nucleotides, the CDR3 is TGTGCCAGCTCACCACTGTCAGGGAACTACAATGAGCAGTTCTTC. Complete variable domain (other parts from reference TRBV18 and TRBJ2-1): NAGVMQNPRHLVRRRGQEARLRCSPMKGHSHVYWYRQLPEEGLKFMVYLQKENIIDESGMPKERFSAEFPKEGPSILRIQQVVRGDSAAYFCASSPLSGNYNEQFFGPGTRLTVL.

V gene TRBV7-9 combines with J gene TRBJ1-2; 8 bases agree with TRBD1. Germline V gives CDR1 SEHNR, CDR2 FQNEAQ (reference sequence). J lost 8 bases, V lost 5 bases, and 13 bases had no gene match. The CDR3 totals 15 residues. The CDR3, as DNA: TGTGCCAGCAGCCCAACAGGGGGTAGTGTGTTCGGCTACACCTTC. It encodes CASSPTGGSVFGYTF.

This clonotype was seen at least ten times. The chain recombines TRBV12-3 or TRBV12-4 with TRBJ2-2; 14 positions agree with TRBD2. The V gene end was trimmed by 6 bases and the J gene end by 6 bases; junction bases not matched to a gene: 3. There are 15 residues in the CDR3. For the CDR3, the DNA is TGTGCCAGCAGGAGACTAGCGGGAGGGCCCGGGGAGCTGTTTTTT. Translation: CASRRLAGGPGELFF.

The rearrangement joins TRBV12-3 or TRBV12-4 to TRBJ2-5; D is perhaps TRBD1 (8 bases). This CDR3 has 15 amino acids. Trimming pared 3 bases from V and 5 bases from J, leaving 16 bases between. The CDR3 DNA reads TGTGCCAGCAGTTTTCCGGACAGGGAGGGGGAGACCCAGTACTTC. It codes for CASSFPDREGETQYF.

At least ten counts were recorded for this clonotype. This rearrangement joins TRBV28 to TRBJ2-5; 9 bases map to TRBD2. The CDR3 is 15 residues long. With V trimmed by 4 bases and J by 0 bases, 3 bases remained unmatched. Per germline, CDR1 MDHEN and CDR2 SYDVKM. DNA of the CDR3: TGTGCCAGCAGTTCGCCTAGCGGGAACCAAGAGACCCAGTACTTC. Protein product: CASSSPSGNQETQYF.

V and J are TRBV12-3 or TRBV12-4 and TRBJ1-4; D is perhaps TRBD1 (5 bases). V dropped 5 bases and J dropped 8 bases, with 9 bases sitting between them. The CDR3 is 12 amino acids. The CDR3 is CASSRRAEKLFF. The DNA of the CDR3 is TGTGCCAGCAGTCGCAGGGCAGAAAAACTGTTTTTT.

This clonotype was picked up many times. The chain joins TRBV20-1 to TRBJ2-1; 10 bases are shared with TRBD1. The CDR3 totals 14 residues. Trimming took 2 bases from V and 5 from J; bases not matched to a gene: 3. Germline CDR1 and CDR2: DFQATT and SNEGSKA (reference sequence). As DNA, the CDR3 is TGCAGTGCTAGATGGGACAGGGGAAACAATGAGCAGTTCTTC. Translation: CSARWDRGNNEQFF.

This clonotype turned up a few times. A read error is possible here, since a much larger clone lies one base away. The rearrangement links TRBV6-2 or TRBV6-3 to TRBJ1-2; D call uncertain. Germline V gene data show CDR1 as MNHEY and CDR2 as SVGEGT. The CDR3 length is 15 residues. In DNA, the CDR3 is TGTGCCAGCTTGGACGGATTTGAGATTCCCGGCGGCTACGCCTTC. Its protein product is CASLDGFEIPGGYAF.

This clonotype was observed a few times. This sequence joins TRBV11-2 and TRBJ1-2; TRBD1 might be the D (6 bases). Germline V gene sequence: CDR1 SGHAT, CDR2 FQNNGV. The CDR3 consists of 13 residues. The V gene lost 5 bases and the J gene lost 7 bases, with 14 bases spanning the gap. In nucleotides, the CDR3 is TGTGCCAGCAGCCCACTAGGGGGGGGTGGCTACACCTTC. Encoded protein: CASSPLGGGGYTF.

This sequence joins TRBV9 and TRBJ2-6; D ambiguous. Germline V lookup: CDR1 SGDLS, CDR2 YYNGEE. Trimming cost V 4 bases and J 4 bases, with 21 bases left between them. The CDR3 sequence is 18 residues long. The CDR3 loop reads CASSPKISLGLGANVLTF. The CDR3 DNA reads as TGTGCCAGCAGCCCTAAAATCTCCTTGGGGTTGGGGGCCAACGTCCTGACTTTC.

As for this clonotype: This may come from a read error, since a much larger clone is one base off. V gene TRBV3-1 combines with J gene TRBJ2-2; 7 nucleotides agree with TRBD2. The CDR3 has 16 residues. Per germline, CDR1 LGHDT and CDR2 YNNKEL (reference sequence). After removal of 3 bases from V and 6 bases from J, the junction contained 10 bases not matched to a gene. CDR3 bases: TGTGCCAGCAGCCACGGACTATCGGGAGGCCCCGGGGAGCTGTTTTTT. This translates into CASSHGLSGGPGELFF.

The rearrangement uses TRBV27 and TRBJ2-7; TRBD2 might be the D (5 bases). Germline assignment: CDR1 MNHEY and CDR2 SMNVEV (reference sequence). The V and J ends lost 3 bases and 1 base respectively, with 16 bases between them. The length of the CDR3 is 16 residues. The CDR3 DNA reads as TGTGCCAGCAGTTTTCCCGGGAAGTCGAGGTCCTACGAGCAGTACTTC. Protein sequence: CASSFPGKSRSYEQYF.

The table lists this clonotype with many counts. This chain uses TRBV7-2 with TRBJ2-3; D is unresolved. Germline V gene lookup returns CDR1 SGHTA and CDR2 FQGNSA. Trimming removed 1 base at V and 2 bases at J, with 10 bases between. The CDR3 totals 15 residues. The CDR3 loop reads CASSLGPVNTDTQYF. The CDR3 coding sequence is TGTGCCAGCAGCTTAGGGCCAGTTAACACAGATACGCAGTATTTT. Based on the CDR3 plus reference TRBV7-2 and TRBJ2-3, the full variable domain is GAGVSQSPSNKVTEKGKDVELRCDPISGHTALYWYRQSLGQGLEFLIYFQGNSAPDKSGLPSDRFSAERTGGSVSTLTIQRTQQEDSAVYLCASSLGPVNTDTQYFGPGTRLTVL.

This clonotype has ten or more counts. The rearrangement joins TRBV7-9 to TRBJ1-2, with D possibly matching TRBD1 (6 bases). Germline CDR1 reads SEHNR; CDR2 reads FQNEAQ (reference sequence). Trimming took 4 bases from V and 7 from J, leaving 16 bases between them. The CDR3 is 14 residues long. The CDR3: CASSSSGTQTGYTF. CDR3 bases: TGTGCCAGCAGCTCCTCGGGGACACAGACTGGCTACACCTTC.

The chain joins TRBV6-1 to TRBJ2-1; D is possibly TRBD2 (6 bases). Trimming cost V 10 bases and J 7 bases, with 20 bases left between them. This CDR3 has 14 amino acids. The germline CDR1 and CDR2 sequences are MNHNS and SASEGT. CDR3 protein: CAIQGIAEENEQFF. CDR3 in DNA: TGTGCCATCCAGGGAATAGCGGAGGAGAATGAGCAGTTCTTC.

As regards this clonotype: Just one base apart from a much larger clone, this may be a read error. The rearrangement uses TRBV6-5 and TRBJ2-7; TRBD2 matches at 9 bases. CDR1 and CDR2 (germline): MNHEY, SVGAGI. This CDR3 comprises 16 residues. The CDR3 region has the DNA TGTGCCGGCAGTTACTCGAAAGCGGGAGGAACCTACGAGCAGTACTTC. Protein: CAGSYSKAGGTYEQYF.

This clonotype came up many times. The V gene is TRBV7-9, the J gene TRBJ1-1; maybe TRBD1 (5 bases). The CDR3 loop spans 13 amino acids. The ends were cut back, 5 bases at V and 4 bases at J, with 11 bases in the middle. Germline V gives CDR1 SEHNR, CDR2 FQNEAQ (reference sequence). The CDR3 protein is CASSRDRTTEAFF. The DNA of the CDR3 is TGTGCCAGCAGCCGGGACCGGACCACTGAAGCTTTCTTT.

This clonotype was recorded at least ten times. The V gene is TRBV12-3 or TRBV12-4, the J gene TRBJ2-7; possibly TRBD2 for D (6 bases). CDR3 length: 14 amino acids. V gave up 3 bases and J gave up 0 bases, with 9 bases separating them. The CDR3 sequence is CASSFGGTSYEQYF. The CDR3 coding sequence is TGTGCCAGCAGTTTCGGGGGAACCTCCTACGAGCAGTACTTC.

This clonotype was detected ten times or more. The genes are TRBV6-2 or TRBV6-3 and TRBJ1-4, with TRBD1 matching over 9 bases. V gave up 2 bases and J gave up 8 bases; unmatched junction bases: 9. This CDR3 is built from 16 residues. CDR1 MNHEY and CDR2 SVGEGT come from the germline V gene. The CDR3 here is CASSYARRDRAEKLFF. Here the CDR3 DNA reads TGTGCCAGCAGTTACGCCCGCCGGGACAGGGCCGAAAAACTGTTTTTT.

There are many counts of this clonotype. V gene TRBV12-3 or TRBV12-4 combines with J gene TRBJ2-3; D not resolved. The CDR3 runs to 12 residues. V was cut by 0 bases and J by 6 bases, with 4 bases left in between. The DNA for the CDR3 is TGTGCCAGCAGTTTAGCGCGGGATACGCAGTATTTT. This sequence encodes CASSLARDTQYF.

The chain links TRBV11-2 to TRBJ2-3; D unresolved. With 0 bases removed from V and 1 base from J, the gap between germline ends came to 14 bases. The CDR3 is 17 amino acids. Germline-derived CDR1 and CDR2 are SGHAT and FQNNGV. The DNA of the CDR3 is TGTGCCAGCAGCTTAGACCATCCTACTTGGGGCACAGATACGCAGTATTTT. It translates to CASSLDHPTWGTDTQYF.